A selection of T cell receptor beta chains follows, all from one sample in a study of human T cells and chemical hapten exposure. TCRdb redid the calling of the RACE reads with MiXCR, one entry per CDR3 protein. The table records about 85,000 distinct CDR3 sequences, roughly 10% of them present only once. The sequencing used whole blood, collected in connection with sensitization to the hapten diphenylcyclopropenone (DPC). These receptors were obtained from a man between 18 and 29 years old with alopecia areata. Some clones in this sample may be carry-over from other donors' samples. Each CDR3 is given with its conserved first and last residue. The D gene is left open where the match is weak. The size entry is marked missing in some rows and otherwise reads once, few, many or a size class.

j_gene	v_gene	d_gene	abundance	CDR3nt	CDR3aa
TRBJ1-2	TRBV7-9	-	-	TGTGCCAGCAGCTTAGTGCGCGGGAACTACACCTTC	CASSLVRGNYTF
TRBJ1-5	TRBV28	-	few	TGTGCCAGCAGTTTCGGGGGCCGAAATCAGCCCCAGCATTTT	CASSFGGRNQPQHF
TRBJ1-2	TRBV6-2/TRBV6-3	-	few	TGTGCCAGCAGTTATACGAGCCTTATACGCTACACCTTC	CASSYTSLIRYTF
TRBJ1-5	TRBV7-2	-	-	TGTGCCAGCGCCACAGGCAATCAGCCCCAGCATTTT	CASATGNQPQHF
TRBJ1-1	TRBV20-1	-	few	TGCAGTGGTATGGAAAACACTGAAGCTTTCTTT	CSGMENTEAFF
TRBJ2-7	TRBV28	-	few	TGTGCCAGCAGTTCCGACGGACGGACCCGCTTC	CASSSDGRTRF
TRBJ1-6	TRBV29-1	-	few	TGCAGCGTTAGGACAGATGTCGGTTCACCCCTCCACTTT	CSVRTDVGSPLHF
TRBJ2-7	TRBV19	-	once	TGTGCCAGTAGTACAAACTGGGGCTACGAGCAGTACTTC	CASSTNWGYEQYF
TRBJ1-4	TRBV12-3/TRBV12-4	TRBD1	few	TGTGCCAGCAGTTCCGGACAGGGGATCCGGGAAAAACTGTTTTTT	CASSSGQGIREKLFF
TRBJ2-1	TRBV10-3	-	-	TGTGCCGCGAGACACCCTGGCGGTGAGCAGTTCTTC	CAARHPGGEQFF
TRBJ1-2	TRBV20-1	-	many	TGCAGTGCGGAAGGGAGCAACTATGGCTACACCTTC	CSAEGSNYGYTF
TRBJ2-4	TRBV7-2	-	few	TGTGCCAGCAGCTTAAATCAGGGAAGTCAAGCCAAAAACATTCAGTACTTC	CASSLNQGSQAKNIQYF
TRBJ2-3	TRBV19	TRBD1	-	TGTGCCAGTAGTATATGGAGACAGGGGGGAGATACGCAGTATTTT	CASSIWRQGGDTQYF
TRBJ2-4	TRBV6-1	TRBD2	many	TGTGCCAGCACCAGGGACTATCAAAACATTCAGTACTTC	CASTRDYQNIQYF
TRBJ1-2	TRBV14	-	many	TGTGCCAGCAGCCAAATGGAGACAGTGATCTATGGCTACACCTTC	CASSQMETVIYGYTF
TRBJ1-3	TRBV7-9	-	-	TGTGCCAGCACCCCGAACTCTGGAAACACCATATATTTT	CASTPNSGNTIYF
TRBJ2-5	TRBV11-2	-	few	TGTGCCAGCAGCTCCAACAGATACGAGACCCAGTACTTC	CASSSNRYETQYF
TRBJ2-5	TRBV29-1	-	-	TGCAGCGTCCAGCTTCTGCCGGGTCCAGAGACCCAGTACTTC	CSVQLLPGPETQYF
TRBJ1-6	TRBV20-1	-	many	TGCAGTGCTTCCCCTTCCCGATCACCCCTCCACTTT	CSASPSRSPLHF
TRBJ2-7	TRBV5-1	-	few	TGCGCCAGCAGCCCTGGTCGGGTGCTCTCCTACGAGCAGTACTTC	CASSPGRVLSYEQYF
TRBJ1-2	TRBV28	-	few	TGTGCCAGCAGGGACACCGATCTCCTCAACTATGGCTACACCTTC	CASRDTDLLNYGYTF
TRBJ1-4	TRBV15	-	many	TGTGCCACCAGCTTCCAGGGTGCAACTAATGAAAAACTGTTTTTT	CATSFQGATNEKLFF
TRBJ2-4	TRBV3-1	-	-	TGTGCCAGCAGCCAAATGGGGAGTGCAGCCAAAAACATTCAGTACTTC	CASSQMGSAAKNIQYF
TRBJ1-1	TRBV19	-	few	TGTGCCAGTAGTATGGGGCCAGGTAGGAACACTGAAGCTTTCTTT	CASSMGPGRNTEAFF
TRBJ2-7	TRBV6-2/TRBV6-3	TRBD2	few	TGTGCCAGCAGTTACCCCGGACTAGCGGGCTACGAGCAGTACTTC	CASSYPGLAGYEQYF
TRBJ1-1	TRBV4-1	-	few	TGCGCCAGCAGCCAAGTTTCGGACGGGTGGACTGAAGCTTTCTTT	CASSQVSDGWTEAFF
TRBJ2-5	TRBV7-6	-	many	TGTGCCAGCAGCCCGGTCGGGGGAGAGACCCAGTACTTC	CASSPVGGETQYF
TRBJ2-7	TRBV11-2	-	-	TGTGCCAGCAGCTTAGTGGGGGCCACCACCTACGAGCAGTACTTC	CASSLVGATTYEQYF
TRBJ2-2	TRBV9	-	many	TGTGCCAGCAGCGTAGAAGGAGTTACCGGGGAGCTGTTTTTT	CASSVEGVTGELFF
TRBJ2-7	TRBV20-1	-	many	TGCAGTGCTAGGGAGCTGTACTCCTACGAGCAGTACTTC	CSARELYSYEQYF
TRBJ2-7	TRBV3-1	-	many	TGTGCCAGCAGCCAAGGGAAGGACGAGCAGTACTTC	CASSQGKDEQYF
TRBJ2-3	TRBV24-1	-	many	TGTGCCACCAGTGATTTGCAATTCCCAGATACGCAGTATTTT	CATSDLQFPDTQYF
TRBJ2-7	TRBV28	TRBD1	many	TGTGCCAGCAGTCAAGGGACAGCCCCTATCACCTACGAGCAGTACTTC	CASSQGTAPITYEQYF
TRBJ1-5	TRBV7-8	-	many	TGTGCCAGCAGCTTAGGCAGAATCAATCAGCCCCAGCATTTT	CASSLGRINQPQHF